Presented here are 9 T cell receptor beta chains from one specimen sequenced in a study of blood T cell repertoires in COVID-19. Only in-frame clones appear in the TCRdb table, and some are missing; sequencing was by immunoSEQ multiplex PCR. The sample shows fewer than 250,000 clones, under 95% of them seen only once. The sequenced sample consisted of peripheral blood. The receptors stem from a man younger than 40 with acute or convalescent COVID-19.

This clone has only a few counts. Here the CDR3 reads CASSPYMNTEAFF. DNA of the CDR3: TGTGCCAGCAGCCCTTACATGAACACTGAAGCTTTCTTT. V gene TRBV7-2 combines with J gene TRBJ1-1; D not certain. This CDR3 is built from 13 residues. Per germline, CDR1 SGHTA and CDR2 FQGNSA. Trimming took off 5 bases at V and 0 bases at J, with 7 bases between the two ends.

V usage is TRBV6-5 and J usage is TRBJ1-2; 9 positions match TRBD1. After removal of 0 bases from V and 5 bases from J, the junction contained 7 bases not matched to a gene. The germline gives CDR1 MNHEY, CDR2 SVGAGI. The CDR3 extends over 16 amino acids. The CDR3 sequence: CASSYSSPGQGYGYTF. As DNA, the CDR3 is TGTGCCAGCAGTTACTCGAGTCCGGGACAGGGTTATGGCTACACCTTC.

This chain joins TRBV28 and TRBJ2-1; D call uncertain. V lost 3 bases, J lost 6 bases, and 6 bases lay in between. Per germline, CDR1 MDHEN and CDR2 SYDVKM. CDR3 length equals 12 residues. This CDR3 reads CASSFFLNEQFF. The CDR3, as DNA: TGTGCCAGCAGTTTTTTCCTCAATGAGCAGTTCTTC.

The chain recombines TRBV7-9 with TRBJ2-1, with a weak D call TRBD2 (6 bases). Trimming stripped 7 bases from V and 13 bases from J, with 17 bases between. The CDR3 consists of 12 residues. CDR1 and CDR2 from the germline V gene are SEHNR and FQNEAQ (reference sequence). The CDR3 sequence: CASTPGGTIQFF. In DNA form, the CDR3 reads TGTGCCAGCACCCCCGGGGGTACGATACAGTTCTTC.

The chain carries TRBV19 and TRBJ1-1, with D tentatively TRBD1 (6 bases). The ends were cut back, 5 bases at V and 4 bases at J, with 14 bases in the middle. The CDR3 is 14 amino acids. Germline CDR1 is LNHDA and CDR2 is SQIVND (reference sequence). The CDR3 loop reads CASSSGRGGTEAFF. The CDR3 coding sequence is TGTGCCAGTAGTTCAGGCAGGGGTGGCACTGAAGCTTTCTTT.

The CDR3 sequence is CASSQDLSGEQYF. In DNA form, the CDR3 reads TGTGCCAGCAGCCAAGATCTAAGCGGGGAGCAGTACTTC. The rearrangement uses TRBV3-1 (or the pseudogene TRBV3-2) and TRBJ2-7; tentative D call: TRBD2 (6 bases). V was clipped by 0 bases and J by 7 bases, with 10 bases between them. The germline gives CDR1 LGHDT, CDR2 YNNKEL (reference sequence). This CDR3 has 13 amino acids.

The chain links TRBV2 to TRBJ1-1; D is undetermined. CDR1 SNHLY and CDR2 FYNNEI come from the germline V gene. CDR3 size: 11 residues. Trimming removed 7 bases from V and 7 bases from J, with 10 bases in between. This chain's CDR3 is CASIRYSEAFF. In nucleotides, the CDR3 is TGTGCCAGCATCCGGTACAGTGAAGCTTTCTTT. The full variable domain, with the rest looked up from reference TRBV2 and TRBJ1-1, is EPEVTQTPSHQVTQMGQEVILRCVPISNHLYFYWYRQILGQKVEFLVSFYNNEISEKSEIFDDQFSVERPDGSNFTLKIRSTKLEDSAMYFCASIRYSEAFFGQGTRLTVV.

The chain carries TRBV30 and TRBJ2-7, with D maybe TRBD1 (6 bases). V gave up 0 bases and J gave up 1 base, with 16 bases separating them. The germline V gene has CDR1 GTSNPN and CDR2 SVGIG (reference sequence). CDR3 length: 16 amino acids. CDR3 DNA: TGTGCCTGGAGTGTACAGGGTGTCGTGGGGTCCTACGAGCAGTACTTC. Its protein product is CAWSVQGVVGSYEQYF.

The chain carries TRBV18 and TRBJ1-4; 10 bases align to TRBD1. The CDR3 covers 14 residues. With V trimmed by 3 bases and J by 8 bases, 3 bases remained unmatched. From germline, CDR1 is KGHSH and CDR2 LQKENI. The CDR3 sequence is CASSPGQGHEKLFF. The CDR3 DNA reads as TGTGCCAGCTCACCGGGACAGGGGCACGAAAAACTGTTTTTT.